The 16 T cell receptor beta chains listed next were all sequenced from one sample in a study of T cell responses to AZD1222 COVID-19 vaccine (dated by TCRdb to the early 2020s). Sample time point, as interpreted from the label and publication: baseline before first vaccination. Receptors were amplified or captured by the immunoSEQ multiplex PCR assay. This immuneACCESS table, as held by TCRdb, lists in-frame sequences with V and J called but not all clones. Of the missing ones, under half trace to an unresolved V gene in checked studies; the others have no known cause. This sample gives over 95,000 clones in total; about 87% of them show up just once. The ten largest account for approximately 12% of the sample. This sample comprised peripheral blood, obtained on day 0 of AZD1222 vaccination. The receptors derive from an adult in good health.

The V call is TRBV27, the J call TRBJ2-7, with 8 bases fitting TRBD2. J lost 0 bases, V lost 6 bases, and 16 bases had no gene match. From germline, CDR1 is MNHEY and CDR2 SMNVEV (reference sequence). The CDR3 length is 18 residues. The CDR3, as DNA: TGTGCCAGCAGACCGCTAAGCGGGGGACGCCTAAGCTCCTACGAGCAGTACTTC. It is translated as CASRPLSGGRLSSYEQYF.

The chain is built from TRBV19 and TRBJ2-2; tentatively, D is TRBD1 or TRBD2 (5 bases each). CDR1 is LNHDA and CDR2 is SQIVND in the germline V gene (reference sequence). V was trimmed by 7 bases and J by 1 base, leaving 13 bases between them. This CDR3 is built from 15 residues. CDR3 nucleotide sequence: TGTGCCAGTATACGGTGGGACGGGAACACCGGGGAGCTGTTTTTT. Protein sequence: CASIRWDGNTGELFF.

The genes are TRBV7-8 and TRBJ1-3; maybe TRBD1 (5 bases). CDR3 length: 16 amino acids. The V gene lost 5 bases and the J gene lost 3 bases, with 17 bases spanning the gap. The germline CDR1 and CDR2 sequences are SGHVS and FQNEAQ. The chain's CDR3 is CASSPRGGILGNTIYF. CDR3 coding DNA: TGTGCCAGCAGCCCCCGGGGGGGTATTCTTGGAAACACCATATATTTT.

V and J are TRBV27 and TRBJ1-5; D remains ambiguous. From germline, CDR1 is MNHEY and CDR2 SMNVEV (reference sequence). Between the trimmed V and J ends, which lost 3 bases and 2 bases, there was a span of 8 bases. The CDR3 loop spans 14 amino acids. The CDR3 bases are TGTGCCAGCAGTTTTATCTCGGGCAATCAGCCCCAGCATTTT. Its translation: CASSFISGNQPQHF.

V is TRBV19 and J is TRBJ2-2; D ambiguous. CDR1 and CDR2 from the germline V gene are LNHDA and SQIVND (reference sequence). The CDR3 sequence is 13 residues long. The ends were cut back, 1 base at V and 6 bases at J, with 6 bases in the middle. The CDR3 nucleotides read TGTGCCAGTAGTATAGTATTCGCCGGGGAGCTGTTTTTT. Translation: CASSIVFAGELFF. The full variable domain, in which reference TRBV19 and TRBJ2-2 provide the parts outside the CDR3, is DGGITQSPKYLFRKEGQNVTLSCEQNLNHDAMYWYRQDPGQGLRLIYYSQIVNDFQKGDIAEGYSVSREKKESFPLTVTSAQKNPTAFYLCASSIVFAGELFFGEGSRLTVL.

Regarding this clone: The same CDR3 arises from other DNA sequences in this sample as well. This chain links TRBV18 with TRBJ1-1; D is unclear. Trimming cost V 2 bases and J 0 bases, with 4 bases left between them. Germline V gene lookup returns CDR1 KGHSH and CDR2 LQKENI. This CDR3 region has 13 residues. The CDR3 nucleotides are TGTGCCAGCTCACCAGGTTTGAACACTGAAGCTTTCTTT. This sequence encodes CASSPGLNTEAFF. Full variable domain (outside the CDR3, taken from reference TRBV18 and TRBJ1-1): NAGVMQNPRHLVRRRGQEARLRCSPMKGHSHVYWYRQLPEEGLKFMVYLQKENIIDESGMPKERFSAEFPKEGPSILRIQQVVRGDSAAYFCASSPGLNTEAFFGQGTRLTVV.

The chain recombines TRBV7-3 with TRBJ2-2; 10 bases fit TRBD2. The CDR3 has 17 amino acids. Trimming removed 2 bases from V and 4 bases from J; junction bases left unmatched: 7. CDR1 and CDR2 (germline): SGHTA, FQGTGA. CDR3 sequence (DNA): TGTGCCAGCAGCTTACGGAGCGGGAGGGCGATCACCGGGGAGCTGTTTTTT. Amino acids: CASSLRSGRAITGELFF.

This chain links TRBV2 with TRBJ1-4; no clear D. This CDR3 spans 11 amino acids. The V end was cut by 7 bases, the J end by 7 bases, with 7 bases between. Per the germline V gene, CDR1 is SNHLY and CDR2 is FYNNEI. CDR3 in amino acids: CASTSIEKLFF. The CDR3 nucleotides are TGTGCCAGCACCAGCATTGAAAAACTGTTTTTT.

The rearrangement links TRBV5-1 to TRBJ2-2, with 8 positions matching TRBD2. This CDR3 comprises 15 residues. Germline CDR1 reads SGHRS; CDR2 reads YFSETQ. The trim removed 2 bases at V and 4 bases at J, leaving 4 bases unmatched. The CDR3 is CASSLAGEGTGELFF. CDR3 nucleotides: TGCGCCAGCAGCTTAGCGGGAGAGGGCACCGGGGAGCTGTTTTTT.

This chain uses TRBV7-2 with TRBJ2-3; 9 positions agree with TRBD2. V trimming: 5 bases; J trimming: 2 bases; junction bases outside the gene matches: 14. The CDR3 is 18 amino acids. Germline CDR1 and CDR2: SGHTA and FQGNSA. The CDR3 DNA is TGTGCCAGCAGCGGATACGGAGCGGGAGGTGGTTCCACAGATACGCAGTATTTT. This codes for CASSGYGAGGGSTDTQYF.

The V gene is TRBV12-3 or TRBV12-4, the J gene TRBJ1-1; TRBD1 might be the D (5 bases). CDR3 size: 13 residues. Trimming pared 1 base from V and 2 bases from J, leaving 5 bases between. CDR3 residues: CASSLGGNTEAFF. The DNA of the CDR3 is TGTGCCAGCAGTTTAGGGGGCAACACTGAAGCTTTCTTT.

The chain uses TRBV7-3 and TRBJ1-5; 9 nucleotides match TRBD1. V lost 5 bases, J lost 2 bases, and 16 bases stayed unmatched. Germline loops: CDR1 SGHTA, CDR2 FQGTGA. CDR3 length equals 19 residues. Written as DNA, the CDR3 is TGTGCCAGCAGCACCCTGGGACAGGGTAGGTCCGGGGGCAATCAGCCCCAGCATTTT. Translated, it gives CASSTLGQGRSGGNQPQHF. The whole variable domain, filled in from reference TRBV7-3 and TRBJ1-5, reads GAGVSQTPSNKVTEKGKYVELRCDPISGHTALYWYRQSLGQGPEFLIYFQGTGAADDSGLPNDRFFAVRPEGSVSTLKIQRTERGDSAVYLCASSTLGQGRSGGNQPQHFGDGTRLSIL.

This chain uses TRBV11-2 with TRBJ2-7, with no clear D. Germline values: CDR1 SGHAT, CDR2 FQNNGV. Between the trimmed V and J ends, which lost 5 bases and 6 bases, there was a span of 20 bases. The CDR3 totals 15 residues. In DNA, the CDR3 is TGTGCCAGCAGCACCCTACAGAATCCAGCCTCCGAGCAGTACTTC. Translating gives CASSTLQNPASEQYF.

This chain uses TRBV21-1 with TRBJ2-3. TRBV21-1 constitutes a pseudogene. CDR3 length: 18 amino acids. The CDR3, as DNA: TGTGCCAGCAGCAAAGGCGGCACAGCCAATTTAAACACAGATACGCAGTATTTT. As protein: CASSKGGTANLNTDTQYF.

V gene TRBV6-2 or TRBV6-3 combines with J gene TRBJ2-3; no definite D call. With 2 bases removed from V and 9 bases from J, the gap between germline ends came to 9 bases. This CDR3 region has 12 residues. Germline-derived CDR1 and CDR2 are MNHEY and SVGEGT. This CDR3 reads CASSYGFSTQYF. The CDR3 DNA sequence: TGTGCCAGCAGTTACGGCTTCTCGACGCAGTATTTT.

The J gene is TRBJ2-1, the V gene TRBV2; D possibly corresponds to TRBD2 (5 bases). V shed 4 bases and J shed 9 bases, with 10 bases lying between them. This CDR3 spans 12 amino acids. Germline CDR1 and CDR2: SNHLY and FYNNEI. The CDR3 DNA reads as TGTGCCAGCAGTGTTACAGAGGGTGAGCAGTTCTTC. Translated, it gives CASSVTEGEQFF.